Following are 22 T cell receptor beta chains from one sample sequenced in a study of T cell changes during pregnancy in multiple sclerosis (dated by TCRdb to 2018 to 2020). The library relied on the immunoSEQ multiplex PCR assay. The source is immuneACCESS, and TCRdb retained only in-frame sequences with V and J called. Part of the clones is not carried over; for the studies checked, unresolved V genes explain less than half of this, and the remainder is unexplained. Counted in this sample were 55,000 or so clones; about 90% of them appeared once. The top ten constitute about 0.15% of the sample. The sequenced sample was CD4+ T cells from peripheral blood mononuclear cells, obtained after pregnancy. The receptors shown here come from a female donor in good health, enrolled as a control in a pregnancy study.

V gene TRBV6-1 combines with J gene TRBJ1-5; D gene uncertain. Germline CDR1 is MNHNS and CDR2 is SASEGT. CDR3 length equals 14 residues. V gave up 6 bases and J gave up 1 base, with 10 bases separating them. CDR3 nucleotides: TGTGCCAGCAGGGTTTCGGGGAGCAATCAGCCCCAGCATTTT. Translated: CASRVSGSNQPQHF.

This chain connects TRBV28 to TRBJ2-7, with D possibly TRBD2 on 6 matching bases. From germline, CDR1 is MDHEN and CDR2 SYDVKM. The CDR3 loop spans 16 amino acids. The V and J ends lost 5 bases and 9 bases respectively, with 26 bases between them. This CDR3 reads CASSGEVGGLTVVQYF. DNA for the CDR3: TGTGCCAGCAGTGGGGAGGTGGGCGGGCTTACTGTGGTGCAGTACTTC.

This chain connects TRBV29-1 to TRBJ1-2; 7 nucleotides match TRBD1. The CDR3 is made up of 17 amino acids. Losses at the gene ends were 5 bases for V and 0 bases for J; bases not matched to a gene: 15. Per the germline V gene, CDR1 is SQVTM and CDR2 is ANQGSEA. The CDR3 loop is CSVWGWSQGLANYGYTF. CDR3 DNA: TGCAGCGTTTGGGGATGGTCACAGGGGTTGGCTAACTATGGCTACACCTTC.

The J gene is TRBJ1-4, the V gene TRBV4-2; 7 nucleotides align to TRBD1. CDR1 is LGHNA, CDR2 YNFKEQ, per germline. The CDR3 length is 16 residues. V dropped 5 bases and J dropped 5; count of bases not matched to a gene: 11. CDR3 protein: CASSATTGSVNEKLFF. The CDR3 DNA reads TGTGCCAGCAGCGCGACGACAGGGTCTGTGAATGAAAAACTGTTTTTT.

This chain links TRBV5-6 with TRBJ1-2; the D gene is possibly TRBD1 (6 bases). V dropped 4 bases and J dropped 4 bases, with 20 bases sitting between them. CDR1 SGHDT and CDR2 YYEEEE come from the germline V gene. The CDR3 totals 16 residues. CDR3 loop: CASSPFRQVPGYGYTF. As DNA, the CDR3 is TGTGCCAGCAGCCCTTTTCGACAGGTGCCTGGCTATGGCTACACCTTC.

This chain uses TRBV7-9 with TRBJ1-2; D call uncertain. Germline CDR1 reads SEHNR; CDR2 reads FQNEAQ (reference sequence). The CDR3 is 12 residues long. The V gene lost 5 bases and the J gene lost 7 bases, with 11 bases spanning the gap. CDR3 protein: CASSPSGGGYTF. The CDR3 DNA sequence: TGTGCCAGCAGCCCTTCAGGAGGTGGCTACACCTTC.

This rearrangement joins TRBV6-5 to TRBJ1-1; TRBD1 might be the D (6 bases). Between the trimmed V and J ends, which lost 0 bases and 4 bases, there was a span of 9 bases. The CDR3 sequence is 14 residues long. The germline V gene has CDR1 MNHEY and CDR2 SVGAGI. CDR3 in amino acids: CASSYSIRGTEAFF. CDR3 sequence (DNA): TGTGCCAGCAGTTACTCAATCAGGGGCACTGAAGCTTTCTTT.

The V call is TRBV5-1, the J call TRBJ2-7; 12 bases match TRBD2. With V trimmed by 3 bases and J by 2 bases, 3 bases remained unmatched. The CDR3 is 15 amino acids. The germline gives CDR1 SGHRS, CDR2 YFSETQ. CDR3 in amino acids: CASSWTSGATYEQYF. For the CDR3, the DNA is TGCGCCAGCAGCTGGACTAGCGGGGCAACCTACGAGCAGTACTTC. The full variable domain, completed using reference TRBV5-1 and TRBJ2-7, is KAGVTQTPRYLIKTRGQQVTLSCSPISGHRSVSWYQQTPGQGLQFLFEYFSETQRNKGNFPGRFSGRQFSNSRSEMNVSTLELGDSALYLCASSWTSGATYEQYFGPGTRLTVT.

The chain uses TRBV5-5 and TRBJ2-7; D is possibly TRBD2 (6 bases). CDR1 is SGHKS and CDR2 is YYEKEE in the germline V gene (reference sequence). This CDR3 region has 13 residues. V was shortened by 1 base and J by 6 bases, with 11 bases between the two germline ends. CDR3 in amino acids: CASSLLQGGEQYF. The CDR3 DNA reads TGTGCCAGCAGCTTGTTGCAGGGAGGCGAGCAGTACTTC.

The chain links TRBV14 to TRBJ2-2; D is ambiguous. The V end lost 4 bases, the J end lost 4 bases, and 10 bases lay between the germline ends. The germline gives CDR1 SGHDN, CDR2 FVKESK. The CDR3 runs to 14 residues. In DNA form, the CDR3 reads TGTGCCAGCAGCCCCCAAGCCGTCACCGGGGAGCTGTTTTTT. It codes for CASSPQAVTGELFF.

The CDR3 region has the DNA TGTGCCAGCAAGGGGACAGGGGGTAATGAGCAGTTCTTC. As protein: CASKGTGGNEQFF. The V call is TRBV2, the J call TRBJ2-1; 11 positions match TRBD1. The CDR3 is 13 amino acids. Germline V gives CDR1 SNHLY, CDR2 FYNNEI. V was pared by 7 bases and J by 7 bases, with 3 bases of the junction left unmatched.

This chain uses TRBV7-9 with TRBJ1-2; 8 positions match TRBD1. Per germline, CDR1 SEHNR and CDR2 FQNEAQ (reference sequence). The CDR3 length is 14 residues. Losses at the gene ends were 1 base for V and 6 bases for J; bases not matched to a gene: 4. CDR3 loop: CASSLVDRVHGYTF. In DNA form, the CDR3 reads TGTGCCAGCAGCTTAGTGGACAGGGTCCATGGCTACACCTTC.

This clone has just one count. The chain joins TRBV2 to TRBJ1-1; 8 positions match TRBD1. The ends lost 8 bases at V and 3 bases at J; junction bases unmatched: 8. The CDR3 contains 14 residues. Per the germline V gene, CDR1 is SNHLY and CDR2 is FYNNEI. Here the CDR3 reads CASCQGARDTEAFF. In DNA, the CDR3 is TGTGCCAGCTGCCAGGGGGCCAGGGACACTGAAGCTTTCTTT.

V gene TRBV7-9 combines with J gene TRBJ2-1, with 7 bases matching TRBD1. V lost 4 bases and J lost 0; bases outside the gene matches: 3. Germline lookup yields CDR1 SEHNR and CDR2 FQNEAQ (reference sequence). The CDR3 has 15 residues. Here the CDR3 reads CASSSGQSSYNEQFF. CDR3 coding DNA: TGTGCCAGCAGCTCGGGACAGAGCTCCTACAATGAGCAGTTCTTC.

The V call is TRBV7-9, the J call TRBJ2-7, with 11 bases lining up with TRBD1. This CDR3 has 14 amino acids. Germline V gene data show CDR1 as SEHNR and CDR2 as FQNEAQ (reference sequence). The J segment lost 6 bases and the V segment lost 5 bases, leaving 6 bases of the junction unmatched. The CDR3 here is CASSRTGGYGEQYF. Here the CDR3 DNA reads TGTGCCAGCAGCCGGACAGGGGGCTATGGCGAGCAGTACTTC.

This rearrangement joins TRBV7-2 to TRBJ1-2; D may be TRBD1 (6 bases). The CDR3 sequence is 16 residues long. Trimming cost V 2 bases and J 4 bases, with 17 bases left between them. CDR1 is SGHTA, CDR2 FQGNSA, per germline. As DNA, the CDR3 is TGTGCCAGCAGCTTATCACAGACAGGTTTCAGCTATGGCTACACCTTC. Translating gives CASSLSQTGFSYGYTF.

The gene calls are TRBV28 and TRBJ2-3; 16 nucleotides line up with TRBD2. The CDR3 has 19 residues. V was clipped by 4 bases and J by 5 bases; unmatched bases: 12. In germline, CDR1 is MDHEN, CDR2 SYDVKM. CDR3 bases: TGTGCCAGCAGTTCTCCCGGGACTAGCGGGGGGGCATTAGGAGATACGCAGTATTTT. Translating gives CASSSPGTSGGALGDTQYF.

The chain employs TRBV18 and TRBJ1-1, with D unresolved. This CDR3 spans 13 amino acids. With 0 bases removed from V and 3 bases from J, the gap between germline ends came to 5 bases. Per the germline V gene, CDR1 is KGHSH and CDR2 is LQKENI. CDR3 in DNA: TGTGCCAGCTCACCACCCGGGGACACTGAAGCTTTCTTT. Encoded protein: CASSPPGDTEAFF.

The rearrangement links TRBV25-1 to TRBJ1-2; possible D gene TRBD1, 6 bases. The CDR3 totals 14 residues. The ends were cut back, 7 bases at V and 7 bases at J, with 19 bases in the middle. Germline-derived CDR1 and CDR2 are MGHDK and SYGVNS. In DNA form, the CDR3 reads TGTGCCAGCACCTCCATTAGGGGGAACGGTGGCTACACCTTC. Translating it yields CASTSIRGNGGYTF.

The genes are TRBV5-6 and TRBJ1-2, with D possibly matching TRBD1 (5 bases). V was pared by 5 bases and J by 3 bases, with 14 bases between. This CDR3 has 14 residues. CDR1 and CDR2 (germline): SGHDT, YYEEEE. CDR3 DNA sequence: TGTGCCAGCAGGCGGGTGTCGGGGGACTATGGCTACACCTTC. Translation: CASRRVSGDYGYTF.

The CDR3 nucleotides are TGCGCCAGCAGCCTACAGGCCTTGGCGGGGGACCCCTACGAGCAGTACTTC. Translated: CASSLQALAGDPYEQYF. The V and J genes are TRBV4-3 and TRBJ2-7, with TRBD2 identical over 7 bases. J lost 2 bases, V lost 4 bases, and 14 bases had no gene match. CDR1 is LGHNA, CDR2 YSLEER, per germline. The CDR3 has 17 residues.

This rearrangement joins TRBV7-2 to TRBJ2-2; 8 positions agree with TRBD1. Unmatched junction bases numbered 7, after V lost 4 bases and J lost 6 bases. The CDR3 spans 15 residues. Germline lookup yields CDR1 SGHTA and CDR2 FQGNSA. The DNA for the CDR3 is TGTGCCAGCAGCTCCGGGACAGGTTCGGCCGGGGAGCTGTTTTTT. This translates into CASSSGTGSAGELFF.